This passage covers 29 T cell receptor beta chains from one sample sequenced in a study of blood T cell repertoires in COVID-19. Using immunoSEQ multiplex PCR, the repertoire was profiled, and TCRdb retains in-frame clones only, with some absent. The table shows 200,000 to 250,000 clones, with nearly 90% occurring only once. The sequenced sample consisted of PBMCs or T cells enriched from blood (not recorded which). The receptors stem from a man aged 25-45 years who had recovered from COVID-19.

The chain couples TRBV11-3 to TRBJ2-2; D gene unclear. The CDR3 consists of 13 residues. Germline-derived CDR1 and CDR2 are SGHNT and YENEEA. V shed 4 bases and J shed 1 base, with 4 bases lying between them. The CDR3 spells CASSSGNTGELFF. The CDR3 DNA is TGTGCCAGCAGCTCCGGGAACACCGGGGAGCTGTTTTTT.

The rearrangement uses TRBV7-9 and TRBJ1-4; the D is unclear. The germline V gene has CDR1 SEHNR and CDR2 FQNEAQ (reference sequence). The CDR3 covers 15 residues. V was clipped by 3 bases and J by 2 bases, with 10 bases between them. CDR3 bases: TGTGCCAGCAGCTTGTATCAGGATACTAATGAAAAACTGTTTTTT. This gives the protein CASSLYQDTNEKLFF.

Turning to this clone: Additional DNA sequences in this sample encode the identical CDR3. The V gene is TRBV25-1, the J gene TRBJ2-3; 11 bases line up with TRBD2. The V and J ends lost 1 base and 0 bases, in that order; junction bases with no gene match: 0. The CDR3 loop spans 16 amino acids. Germline lookup yields CDR1 MGHDK and CDR2 SYGVNS. The CDR3 spells CASSELAGGSTDTQYF. The CDR3 bases are TGTGCCAGCAGTGAATTAGCGGGGGGGAGCACAGATACGCAGTATTTT.

V and J are TRBV14 and TRBJ2-1, with TRBD2 matching over 11 bases. V trimming: 3 bases; J trimming: 3 bases; junction bases outside the gene matches: 1. The germline V gene encodes CDR1 SGHDN and CDR2 FVKESK. This CDR3 is 15 amino acids long. The CDR3: CASSQGTSGYNEQFF. CDR3 sequence (DNA): TGTGCCAGCAGCCAGGGGACTAGCGGCTACAATGAGCAGTTCTTC. Full variable domain (missing parts from reference TRBV14 and TRBJ2-1): EAGVTQFPSHSVIEKGQTVTLRCDPISGHDNLYWYRRVMGKEIKFLLHFVKESKQDESGMPNNRFLAERTGGTYSTLKVQPAELEDSGVYFCASSQGTSGYNEQFFGPGTRLTVL.

The chain employs TRBV19 and TRBJ1-4, with 8 bases lining up with TRBD1. The junction had 12 bases not matched to a gene; V was cut back by 10 bases and J by 2 bases. CDR3 size: 16 residues. Looked up from germline, CDR1 is LNHDA and CDR2 is SQIVND (reference sequence). The CDR3 DNA reads as TGTGCCACTAGCGCGACAGGGGACAGGACTAATGAAAAACTGTTTTTT. Translated: CATSATGDRTNEKLFF.

The V gene is TRBV19, the J gene TRBJ2-7; TRBD1 matches at 8 bases. V shed 3 bases, J shed 7 bases, and the junction held 8 bases outside the gene matches. Germline CDR1 reads LNHDA; CDR2 reads SQIVND (reference sequence). CDR3 length: 14 amino acids. CDR3 amino acids: CASSIRQGSGEQYF. CDR3 nucleotides: TGTGCCAGTAGTATTAGACAGGGGTCGGGAGAGCAGTACTTC.

This clone was seen ten or more times. The rearrangement uses TRBV15 and TRBJ1-4, with D uncertain. The CDR3 contains 13 residues. CDR1 is LNHNV and CDR2 is YYDKDF in the germline V gene (reference sequence). V lost 8 bases and J 5 bases, leaving 12 bases between the germline ends. Here the CDR3 reads CATARPPNEKLFF. The CDR3 DNA reads as TGTGCCACCGCCAGGCCTCCGAATGAAAAACTGTTTTTT.

This chain connects TRBV2 to TRBJ1-6, with D maybe TRBD1 (5 bases). V was cut by 3 bases and J by 9 bases, with 21 bases left in between. The germline V gene has CDR1 SNHLY and CDR2 FYNNEI. CDR3 size: 17 residues. The CDR3 sequence is CASSESQGLIDGSPLHF. The CDR3 coding sequence is TGTGCCAGCAGTGAGTCGCAGGGCCTTATAGATGGTTCACCCCTCCACTTT.

V and J are TRBV23-1 and TRBJ2-1; TRBD2 agrees at 10 bases. TRBV23-1 is treated as an ORF (open reading frame) with a function not yet certain. The CDR3 is 15 residues long. Trimming at V came to 9 bases and at J to 2 bases, leaving 7 bases not matched to a gene. The chain's CDR3 is CARTFLAGAYNEQFF. As DNA, the CDR3 is TGCGCCAGGACCTTCCTAGCGGGAGCCTACAATGAGCAGTTCTTC.

The rearrangement links TRBV30 to TRBJ1-3, with 7 nucleotides matching TRBD1. V gave up 0 bases and J gave up 4 bases; unmatched junction bases: 3. This CDR3 is 14 amino acids long. Germline V gives CDR1 GTSNPN, CDR2 SVGIG (reference sequence). CDR3 sequence reads: CAWSVRGVGNTIYF. The CDR3 DNA is TGTGCCTGGAGTGTCAGGGGGGTCGGAAACACCATATATTTT.

This chain links TRBV5-8 with TRBJ2-2, with D hard to call. Germline V gene lookup returns CDR1 SGHTS and CDR2 YDEGEE. V was clipped by 3 bases and J by 3 bases, with 18 bases between them. The length of the CDR3 is 17 residues. The CDR3 loop reads CASSSRPSSRYTGELFF. The CDR3, as DNA: TGTGCCAGCAGCTCTCGACCGTCAAGCAGGTACACCGGGGAGCTGTTTTTT.

This chain connects TRBV4-1 to TRBJ2-3; TRBD2 is a possible D gene (6 bases). The germline CDR1 and CDR2 sequences are MGHRA and YSYEKL. The CDR3 covers 16 residues. The V and J ends lost 4 bases and 0 bases respectively, with 14 bases between them. CDR3 loop: CASSPRDFPSTDTQYF. The CDR3 nucleotides are TGCGCCAGCAGCCCCCGGGACTTCCCTAGCACAGATACGCAGTATTTT.

The CDR3 nucleotides read TGTGCCAGCAGGCACCCAACAGGGCCTCCTAAGACCCAGCCCCAGCATTTT. Translating it yields CASRHPTGPPKTQPQHF. This chain joins TRBV11-3 and TRBJ1-5, with a weak D call TRBD1 (6 bases). CDR3 size: 17 residues. Deletions cut 6 bases from V and 7 bases from J, with 25 bases between. Germline V gene lookup returns CDR1 SGHNT and CDR2 YENEEA.

This sequence joins TRBV24-1 and TRBJ2-1; D is perhaps TRBD2 (5 bases). The V gene lost 5 bases and the J gene lost 7 bases, with 14 bases spanning the gap. The germline V gene encodes CDR1 KGHDR and CDR2 SFDVKD. The CDR3 length is 14 residues. This CDR3 reads CATSALELANEQFF. The CDR3 DNA reads as TGTGCCACCAGTGCCTTGGAGCTAGCAAATGAGCAGTTCTTC.

V usage is TRBV7-9 and J usage is TRBJ2-3; D call uncertain. Germline CDR1 is SEHNR and CDR2 is FQNEAQ (reference sequence). This CDR3 region has 14 residues. Trimming removed 1 base at V and 0 bases at J, with 5 bases between. The DNA for the CDR3 is TGTGCCAGCAGCTTAGATATTAGCACAGATACGCAGTATTTT. Its protein product is CASSLDISTDTQYF.

The genes are TRBV19 and TRBJ1-5; no firm D call. Trimming cost V 6 bases and J 0 bases, with 9 bases left between them. The germline V gene has CDR1 LNHDA and CDR2 SQIVND (reference sequence). This CDR3 region has 14 residues. CDR3 in DNA: TGTGCCAGTAGGAGAGATAGTAGCAATCAGCCCCAGCATTTT. This translates into CASRRDSSNQPQHF.

This chain links TRBV9 with TRBJ2-3; D possibly corresponds to TRBD2 (6 bases). Germline values: CDR1 SGDLS, CDR2 YYNGEE. V was clipped by 2 bases and J by 0 bases, with 10 bases between them. This CDR3 has 15 residues. The DNA for the CDR3 is TGTGCCAGCAGCGTGGGCGGGATTAGCACAGATACGCAGTATTTT. Protein product: CASSVGGISTDTQYF.

The V and J genes are TRBV7-2 and TRBJ2-1; D possibly corresponds to TRBD1 (6 bases). This CDR3 region has 15 residues. CDR1 and CDR2 from the germline V gene are SGHTA and FQGNSA. V shed 5 bases and J shed 5 bases, with 16 bases lying between them. The CDR3 DNA is TGTGCCAGCAGCGGCGTGAGACAGGTACACAATGAGCAGTTCTTC. This sequence encodes CASSGVRQVHNEQFF. The whole variable domain, remainder taken from reference TRBV7-2 and TRBJ2-1, is GAGVSQSPSNKVTEKGKDVELRCDPISGHTALYWYRQSLGQGLEFLIYFQGNSAPDKSGLPSDRFSAERTGGSVSTLTIQRTQQEDSAVYLCASSGVRQVHNEQFFGPGTRLTVL.

As concerns this clone: At one end the junction does not follow the germline gene, possibly because of a read error. The chain is built from TRBV5-1 and TRBJ2-3, with 8 nucleotides matching TRBD2. Germline V gives CDR1 SGHRS, CDR2 YFSETQ. CDR3 length: 14 amino acids. The CDR3 nucleotides are TGCGCCAGCAGTTTGGTTGAGGCGGGGGGTACGCAGTATTTT. Translating it yields CASSLVEAGGTQYF.

The chain has TRBV7-9 and TRBJ2-3; 9 bases map to TRBD2. The CDR3 runs to 16 residues. Trimming removed 5 bases from V and 6 bases from J; junction bases left unmatched: 12. In germline, CDR1 is SEHNR, CDR2 FQNEAQ (reference sequence). DNA for the CDR3: TGTGCCAGCAGCGATCGCGGGAGGGCCGATATGGATACGCAGTATTTT. This sequence encodes CASSDRGRADMDTQYF.

The chain employs TRBV7-2 and TRBJ2-1; D call uncertain. Germline values: CDR1 SGHTA, CDR2 FQGNSA. Trimming removed 0 bases from V and 5 bases from J, with 8 bases in between. This CDR3 is 14 amino acids long. CDR3 loop: CASSLAGVDNEQFF. CDR3 bases: TGTGCCAGCAGCTTAGCGGGCGTTGACAATGAGCAGTTCTTC.

The chain employs TRBV2 and TRBJ2-1; D perhaps matches TRBD2 (5 bases). The germline V gene encodes CDR1 SNHLY and CDR2 FYNNEI. V lost 9 bases to trimming and J lost 5 bases, with 20 bases between them. The CDR3 sequence is 15 residues long. CDR3 DNA: TGTGCCAGTACTGATCTAGCCGTTCGGCACAATGAGCAGTTCTTC. This gives the protein CASTDLAVRHNEQFF.

The V gene is TRBV7-2, the J gene TRBJ2-1, with 8 bases matching TRBD1. The junction had 5 bases not matched to a gene; V was cut back by 5 bases and J by 2 bases. Germline loops: CDR1 SGHTA, CDR2 FQGNSA. CDR3 size: 15 residues. CDR3 sequence: CASSPTGVPYNEQFF. CDR3 nucleotides: TGTGCCAGCAGCCCGACAGGGGTCCCCTACAATGAGCAGTTCTTC.

The V call is TRBV14, the J call TRBJ2-1; TRBD1 agrees at 7 bases. Trimming cost V 4 bases and J 10 bases; bases outside gene matches: 13. Germline CDR1 is SGHDN and CDR2 is FVKESK. There are 15 residues in the CDR3. The CDR3 loop is CASSRTGTAVREQFF. For the CDR3, the DNA is TGTGCCAGCAGCCGTACCGGGACAGCAGTACGGGAGCAGTTCTTC.

This clone has more than one count but fewer than ten. The V call is TRBV30, the J call TRBJ1-1; D not certain. The CDR3 runs to 11 residues. Trimming shortened V by 4 bases and J by 6 bases, and 9 bases separated the two germline ends. Germline CDR1 GTSNPN, CDR2 SVGIG (reference sequence). CDR3: CAWTQAAEAFF. The CDR3 DNA is TGTGCCTGGACCCAAGCGGCTGAAGCTTTCTTT.

V usage is TRBV2 and J usage is TRBJ1-6; a weak D match, TRBD1 (5 bases). V lost 8 bases and J 5 bases, leaving 7 bases between the germline ends. The CDR3 spans 12 residues. The germline gives CDR1 SNHLY, CDR2 FYNNEI. The CDR3 spells CASARDNSPLHF. CDR3 nucleotide sequence: TGTGCCAGCGCCAGGGATAATTCACCCCTCCACTTT.

CDR3 protein: CASSLGATDNQPQHF. CDR3 DNA sequence: TGCGCCAGCAGCTTGGGTGCGACAGACAATCAGCCCCAGCATTTT. The chain joins TRBV5-1 to TRBJ1-5, with D possibly matching TRBD1 (5 bases). Deletions cut 0 bases from V and 3 bases from J, with 10 bases between. Germline assignment: CDR1 SGHRS and CDR2 YFSETQ. The CDR3 is 15 residues long.

The V call is TRBV6-1, the J call TRBJ1-4; unclear D gene. The germline V and J ends were trimmed by 0 bases and 8 bases, with 13 bases remaining between them. This CDR3 is 15 amino acids long. CDR1 is MNHNS, CDR2 SASEGT, per germline. For the CDR3, the DNA is TGTGCCAGCAGTGAAGCGAAGGACTTGAGGGAAAAACTGTTTTTT. It yields the protein CASSEAKDLREKLFF.

V and J are TRBV5-5 and TRBJ2-7; 10 bases are shared with TRBD1. Germline V gene lookup returns CDR1 SGHKS and CDR2 YYEKEE (reference sequence). With V trimmed by 4 bases and J by 3 bases, 7 bases remained unmatched. CDR3 length equals 15 residues. The CDR3 sequence is CASSEGTGVLYEQYF. DNA of the CDR3: TGTGCCAGCAGCGAAGGGACAGGGGTCCTCTACGAGCAGTACTTC.